What follows describes a single TCR beta chain. Its antigen is unknown. There are no base qualities to consult, and no much larger clone falls within one base. The intended sense of this specimen's time point label: baseline before first vaccination. Samples from vaccinated people were obtained from the UK trials COV001 and COV002, which included a single-blind randomized controlled phase 2/3 trial of AZD1222 (ChAdOx1 nCoV-19) in healthy adults. For TCRbeta chain sequencing, PBMC samples were collected from trial participants at day 0 and at day 28 after the second dose. Between the V and J ends, shortened by 3 bases and 5 bases respectively, the junction contains 10 bases. Sequences SQVTM (CDR1) and ANQGSEA (CDR2) are obtained from the germline V gene. The CDR3 runs 12 amino acids, cysteine and phenylalanine included. Only the CDR3 region is kept as DNA, spanning 36 bases read in frame from base 1.

The data derive from a study of T cell responses to AZD1222 COVID-19 vaccine (dated by TCRdb to the early 2020s). Concerning the study at large: Because spike-specific TCR depth and breadth did not differ between the two schedules, AZD1222 recipients who got a second dose at roughly 4 weeks were pooled with those who got a second dose at roughly 12 weeks. A total of 233 trial participants underwent TCR sequencing, of whom nearly 210 had received two doses of AZD1222 and around 25 had received two doses of the MenACWY control vaccine. Trial participants were enrolled by age into subgroups of 18-55, 56-69 and 70-plus years, and roughly 150, 30 and 60 TCR-sequenced participants, respectively, were included in these subgroups. Paper-wide results and their limitations: Most participants were white British and females outnumbered males, and the authors suggested that clonal diversity may have been underestimated. Because no samples from the day 14 peak response were available, repertoires could be characterized only after the peak T cell response. Nearly half of unique spike-specific TCRs reportedly recognized epitopes outside regions mutated in the B.1.351 and B.1.1.7 variants. After two AZD1222 doses, spike-specific TCR breadth and depth were significantly higher than at day 0 and than in MenACWY recipients. The vaccine-associated CD4 TCRs covered the entire spike protein, and the dominant responses fell in regions 160-218 and 743-854. Conclusions about previously exposed vaccinees were limited because only six AZD1222 recipients were SARS-CoV-2 seropositive at baseline. The 56-69-year group was small, and its depth increase did not reach significance, likely because of low power.

The CDR3 regions of human TCRbeta chains were analyzed by immunosequencing. Per the original workflow: Repertoire TCRs were checked for matches against a reference library of SARS-CoV-2-specific TCRs that had been generated using the MIRA antigen-specificity platform. Breadth was defined as the fraction of unique TCRs that were SARS-CoV-2-associated. Depth was defined as the fraction of total T cells that were SARS-CoV-2-associated. Using the MIRA data, each spike-specific TCR was mapped to the spike region that the TCR reacts to and placed in a CD4 or CD8 class. Log10-transformed breadth and depth values were compared by one-way ANOVA with Sidak's multiple comparisons tests. The clones in this table, taken by TCRdb from immuneACCESS, are in-frame only. Not every clone is retained; where verified, under half of the shortfall comes from an unresolved V gene, and the cause of the rest is unknown. Clone size and the V and J calls come from that table; the DNA yielded D and trimming. Across this sample there are approximately 100,000 clones, with less than 90% seen only once. The top ten clonotypes cover over 15% of the sample.

The chain joins TRBV29-1 to TRBJ1-2, and perhaps TRBD1 as D gene, on 5 matching bases. Sequences were derived from peripheral blood, sampled on day 0 of AZD1222 vaccination. The TCR originated in an adult in good health. The DNA reads TGCAGCGTTGAGGGACCCAGTTATGGCTACACCTTC. It is translated as CSVEGPSYGYTF.